The 30 T cell receptor beta chains presented below share a single source sample, sequenced in a study of human T cells and chemical hapten exposure (dated by TCRdb to about 2021). In the paper's terms, the time point label means: patch test 1, 2 weeks after DPC sensitization. What this sample's treatment or condition label stands for: therapeutic diphenylcyclopropenone sensitization with weekly scalp DPC. The library relied on RACE. Sequenced on a NextSeq 500. TCRdb trimmed the raw reads at Q25, called clones with MiXCR and kept productive beta chains. One record per CDR3 amino acid sequence lists the most common genes and DNA. Present in this sample are around 75,000 distinct CDR3 sequences, about an eighth of which were seen just once. The top ten clonotypes cover roughly 4% of the sample. The material sequenced was whole blood, taken in connection with sensitization to the hapten diphenylcyclopropenone (DPC). Receptor source: a woman aged 55-69 years with alopecia areata. Some clones in this sample may be carry-over from other donors' samples.

This clonotype showed up many times. At one boundary the junction diverges from the germline segment, which might be a read error. V usage is TRBV28 and J usage is TRBJ2-7, with a possible D match to TRBD1 (6 bases). The CDR3 loop spans 12 amino acids. Germline CDR1 is MDHEN and CDR2 is SYDVKM. CDR3: CASTLQGKEQYF. CDR3 DNA: TGTGCCAGCACTTTACAGGGAAAGGAGCAGTACTTC.

The rearrangement links TRBV29-1 to TRBJ2-5; D gene uncertain. V was pared by 6 bases and J by 5 bases, with 10 bases between. Germline CDR1 reads SQVTM; CDR2 reads ANQGSEA. The CDR3 spans 11 residues. CDR3 bases: TGCAGCGTCAAATATAGGGAGACCCAGTACTTC. The encoded protein is CSVKYRETQYF.

The V call is TRBV20-1, the J call TRBJ1-5; 9 nucleotides line up with TRBD1. The CDR3 is 18 amino acids. Germline CDR1 and CDR2: DFQATT and SNEGSKA (reference sequence). V was pared by 6 bases and J by 0 bases, with 15 bases of the junction left unmatched. DNA for the CDR3: TGCAGTGCCGCGGTTCGGGACAGGGTTTTGGATAGCAATCAGCCCCAGCATTTT. It encodes CSAAVRDRVLDSNQPQHF.

A note on this clonotype: A much larger clone lies one base from this, so it may be a read error. The V and J genes are TRBV3-1 and TRBJ2-3; the D is unclear. The length of the CDR3 is 14 residues. The V and J ends lost 3 bases and 2 bases respectively, with 9 bases between them. Germline V gives CDR1 LGHDT, CDR2 YNNKEL (reference sequence). The CDR3 protein is CASSQWDHTDTQYF. In DNA form, the CDR3 reads TGTGCCAGCAGCCAGTGGGATCACACAGATACGCAGTATTTT.

This clonotype was counted at least ten times. This chain connects TRBV29-1 to TRBJ2-2; 8 bases map to TRBD2. The CDR3 is made up of 13 amino acids. CDR1 is SQVTM and CDR2 is ANQGSEA in the germline V gene. The junction had 2 bases not matched to a gene; V was cut back by 3 bases and J by 5 bases. The CDR3 loop is CSVDTSGTGELFF. The CDR3 DNA reads TGCAGCGTTGACACTAGCGGTACCGGGGAGCTGTTTTTT.

J is TRBJ2-2 and V is TRBV7-6; 11 bases are shared with TRBD2. V was pared by 3 bases and J by 9 bases, with 6 bases of the junction left unmatched. This CDR3 is 15 amino acids long. The germline CDR1 and CDR2 sequences are SGHVS and FNYEAQ. The CDR3 loop reads CASSLTSGVRRELFF. As DNA, the CDR3 is TGTGCCAGCAGCTTGACTAGCGGGGTACGTCGGGAGCTGTTTTTT.

V usage is TRBV29-1 and J usage is TRBJ2-3, with D unresolved. The germline V gene encodes CDR1 SQVTM and CDR2 ANQGSEA. With 4 bases removed from V and 2 bases from J, the gap between germline ends came to 4 bases. The CDR3 spans 11 residues. CDR3 nucleotide sequence: TGCAGCGTTGCCCACACAGATACGCAGTATTTT. Its translation is CSVAHTDTQYF.

The chain combines TRBV12-3 or TRBV12-4 with TRBJ1-1; possibly TRBD1 for D (5 bases). This CDR3 has 13 residues. Trimming removed 3 bases from V and 3 bases from J, with 8 bases in between. The CDR3 loop reads CASSFTGDTEAFF. In nucleotides, the CDR3 is TGTGCCAGCAGTTTTACGGGGGACACTGAAGCTTTCTTT.

This clonotype has more than one count but fewer than ten. This chain uses TRBV7-3 with TRBJ1-1, with D perhaps matching TRBD1 (5 bases). V gave up 2 bases and J gave up 5 bases, with 9 bases separating them. Germline CDR1 and CDR2: SGHTA and FQGTGA. The length of the CDR3 is 13 residues. CDR3 bases: TGTGCCAGCAGCTTAGAGGGGCGGACTGAAGCTTTCTTT. Its translation: CASSLEGRTEAFF.

This clonotype has just a few counts. The chain uses TRBV5-1 and TRBJ2-7; possibly TRBD1 for D (6 bases). The CDR3 covers 14 residues. Trimming pared 0 bases from V and 3 bases from J, leaving 10 bases between. The germline V gene has CDR1 SGHRS and CDR2 YFSETQ. The CDR3 DNA follows: TGCGCCAGCAGCTTGGACAGGGACGTCTACGAGCAGTACTTC. As protein: CASSLDRDVYEQYF.

This clonotype is labeled medium-sized. The chain recombines TRBV20-1 with TRBJ2-1, with TRBD2 identical over 7 bases. The CDR3 consists of 14 residues. The junction had 10 bases not matched to a gene; V was cut back by 3 bases and J by 8 bases. The V gene's germline CDR1 is DFQATT and CDR2 SNEGSKA (reference sequence). The CDR3 region has the DNA TGCAGTGCTAGGGGCGGGGGAGCCGACCATGAGCAGTTCTTC. It translates to CSARGGGADHEQFF.

This clonotype was observed a handful of times. The CDR3 nucleotides are TGTGCCAGCAGTCCGGCGCACGGGGGTAATTCACCCCTCCACTTT. Translated, it gives CASSPAHGGNSPLHF. The chain recombines TRBV12-3 or TRBV12-4 with TRBJ1-6; a possible D gene is TRBD1 (5 bases). CDR3 size: 15 residues. Trimming pared 5 bases from V and 6 bases from J, leaving 14 bases between.

This clonotype was seen repeatedly, ten times or more. The chain employs TRBV20-1 and TRBJ1-2; TRBD1 matches 8 bases. Germline values: CDR1 DFQATT, CDR2 SNEGSKA (reference sequence). The CDR3 length is 15 residues. V trimming: 3 bases; J trimming: 4 bases; junction bases outside the gene matches: 10. CDR3 sequence reads: CSASRTGGNPYGYTF. Here the CDR3 DNA reads TGCAGTGCTAGCCGTACAGGGGGTAATCCCTATGGCTACACCTTC.

This clonotype was detected many times. This chain uses TRBV18 with TRBJ1-2, with D unresolved. The CDR3 consists of 15 residues. V lost 3 bases and J 8 bases, leaving 19 bases between the germline ends. Germline V gene data show CDR1 as KGHSH and CDR2 as LQKENI. The chain's CDR3 is CASSPPASRNEGYTF. CDR3 nucleotides: TGTGCCAGCTCACCTCCTGCATCGCGTAACGAGGGCTACACCTTC.

There are a few counts of this clonotype. The rearrangement joins TRBV6-5 to TRBJ2-1; the D is unclear. The ends were cut back, 0 bases at V and 4 bases at J, with 7 bases in the middle. CDR3 length: 14 amino acids. CDR1 is MNHEY, CDR2 SVGAGI, per germline. The CDR3, as DNA: TGTGCCAGCAGTTACTCAGCAGCTTACAATGAGCAGTTCTTC. Protein sequence: CASSYSAAYNEQFF.

This clonotype was counted between two and nine times. V and J are TRBV30 and TRBJ2-7, with 9 nucleotides matching TRBD1. This CDR3 region has 15 residues. The ends lost 0 bases at V and 2 bases at J; junction bases unmatched: 5. The germline V gene encodes CDR1 GTSNPN and CDR2 SVGIG (reference sequence). The CDR3 protein is CAWSVIDRGTYEQYF. CDR3 coding DNA: TGTGCCTGGAGTGTAATCGACAGGGGGACCTACGAGCAGTACTTC.

The sample holds many counts of this clonotype. The chain links TRBV14 to TRBJ1-6; no reliable D call. The CDR3 is 14 amino acids. Germline V CDR1 and CDR2: SGHDN, FVKESK. V was clipped by 5 bases and J by 6 bases, with 11 bases between them. The CDR3 here is CASSSGPSNSPLHF. The CDR3 DNA reads as TGTGCCAGCAGCTCCGGACCAAGTAATTCACCCCTCCACTTT.

The chain has TRBV20-1 and TRBJ1-2; 11 nucleotides match TRBD1. Per the germline V gene, CDR1 is DFQATT and CDR2 is SNEGSKA (reference sequence). The trim removed 2 bases at V and 6 bases at J, leaving 11 bases unmatched. CDR3 length equals 16 residues. The CDR3 region has the DNA TGCAGTGCTAGACCCCTCACTGGGGACAGGGGGGATGGCTACACCTTC. Translation gives CSARPLTGDRGDGYTF.

Only a few counts were recorded for this clonotype. This chain links TRBV6-5 with TRBJ2-3, with TRBD2 identical over 9 bases. The CDR3 sequence is 15 residues long. V was clipped by 6 bases and J by 5 bases; unmatched bases: 9. In germline, CDR1 is MNHEY, CDR2 SVGAGI. The CDR3 spells CASRSGRRGRDTQYF. CDR3 DNA: TGTGCCAGCAGGAGCGGGAGGAGGGGAAGAGATACGCAGTATTTT.

This clonotype occurred many times. The chain carries TRBV2 and TRBJ1-6, with unresolved D. Germline CDR1 reads SNHLY; CDR2 reads FYNNEI. The V end lost 3 bases, the J end lost 3 bases, and 12 bases lay between the germline ends. The CDR3 runs to 16 residues. The CDR3 loop reads CASSEQGSLYNSPLHF. Written as DNA, the CDR3 is TGTGCCAGCAGTGAGCAAGGTTCCCTCTATAATTCACCCCTCCACTTT.

Points on this clonotype: This sequence may be a read error, since a much larger clone differs from it by one base. The V gene is TRBV10-3, the J gene TRBJ2-3; TRBD2 matches 16 bases. Germline loops: CDR1 ENHRY, CDR2 SYGVKD. The CDR3 length is 18 residues. CDR3 sequence reads: CVISPGLAGGRGTDTQYF. CDR3 DNA: TGTGTCATCAGTCCGGGACTAGCGGGGGGGCGAGGCACAGATACGCAGTATTTT.

This clonotype was recorded many times. The chain uses TRBV18 and TRBJ2-6, with TRBD1 matching over 8 bases. CDR3 length: 16 amino acids. CDR1 and CDR2 from the germline V gene are KGHSH and LQKENI. V shed 3 bases, J shed 4 bases, and the junction held 5 bases outside the gene matches. CDR3 DNA sequence: TGTGCCAGCTCACCTCAGGGGGCTACGGGGGCCAACGTCCTGACTTTC. The encoded protein is CASSPQGATGANVLTF. The full variable domain, in which reference TRBV18 and TRBJ2-6 provide the parts outside the CDR3, is NAGVMQNPRHLVRRRGQEARLRCSPMKGHSHVYWYRQLPEEGLKFMVYLQKENIIDESGMPKERFSAEFPKEGPSILRIQQVVRGDSAAYFCASSPQGATGANVLTFGAGSRLTVL.

The chain joins TRBV28 to TRBJ1-6; 7 bases align to TRBD1. Germline CDR1 MDHEN, CDR2 SYDVKM. Losses at the gene ends were 7 bases for V and 7 bases for J; bases not matched to a gene: 13. There are 16 residues in the CDR3. This chain's CDR3 is CASTLSGGTWNSPLHF. Here the CDR3 DNA reads TGTGCCAGCACCCTTTCAGGGGGAACTTGGAATTCACCCCTCCACTTT.

The chain couples TRBV5-1 to TRBJ2-2; TRBD1 matches 9 bases. Looked up from germline, CDR1 is SGHRS and CDR2 is YFSETQ. V shed 4 bases and J 3 bases; nucleotides not matched to a gene: 7. This CDR3 region has 16 residues. In DNA, the CDR3 is TGCGCCAGCAGCGACGGACAGGGGCTTTACACCGGGGAGCTGTTTTTT. This codes for CASSDGQGLYTGELFF.

Many counts were recorded for this clonotype. This chain joins TRBV29-1 and TRBJ2-7, with TRBD1 matching 9 bases. The CDR3 is made up of 16 amino acids. V dropped 0 bases and J dropped 0; count of bases not matched to a gene: 6. From germline, CDR1 is SQVTM and CDR2 ANQGSEA. The CDR3 protein is CSVEEWGQGSSYEQYF. The CDR3 region has the DNA TGCAGCGTTGAAGAGTGGGGACAGGGCTCCTCCTACGAGCAGTACTTC.

This clonotype appeared many times. The J gene is TRBJ2-3, the V gene TRBV7-3, with D possibly matching TRBD2 (5 bases). Germline V gene sequence: CDR1 SGHTA, CDR2 FQGTGA. This CDR3 contains 15 residues. Trimming removed 5 bases at V and 0 bases at J, with 12 bases between. The CDR3 DNA reads as TGTGCCAGCAGCCACCGGTGGACTAGCACAGATACGCAGTATTTT. Translating it yields CASSHRWTSTDTQYF.

The chain combines TRBV3-1 with TRBJ2-1; 10 positions match TRBD2. Germline V gene lookup returns CDR1 LGHDT and CDR2 YNNKEL (reference sequence). After removal of 4 bases from V and 2 bases from J, the junction contained 14 bases not matched to a gene. The CDR3 extends over 19 amino acids. The CDR3, as DNA: TGTGCCAGCAGCCCGCCCCCTAGCGGGGGACCCAAAACCTACAATGAGCAGTTCTTC. Translating gives CASSPPPSGGPKTYNEQFF.

CDR3 in amino acids: CASRSGTEAGNTIYF. CDR3 DNA: TGCGCCAGCAGGTCCGGGACAGAAGCTGGAAACACCATATATTTT. The V and J genes are TRBV10-1 and TRBJ1-3, with 7 positions matching TRBD1. This CDR3 has 15 residues. V gave up 6 bases and J gave up 2 bases; unmatched junction bases: 7. The germline V gene has CDR1 WNHNN and CDR2 SYGVQD (reference sequence).

The chain employs TRBV4-1 and TRBJ1-5; 8 nucleotides align to TRBD1. CDR1 MGHRA and CDR2 YSYEKL come from the germline V gene. This CDR3 contains 19 residues. V lost 3 bases to trimming and J lost 2 bases; unmatched junction nucleotides: 15. Written as DNA, the CDR3 is TGCGCCAGCAGCCACCTCGACAGGGGAGGGCCTTTTGGCAATCAGCCCCAGCATTTT. Its translation: CASSHLDRGGPFGNQPQHF.

This clonotype was seen ten or more times. The chain carries TRBV7-8 and TRBJ2-3, with D maybe TRBD2 (6 bases). V lost 2 bases, J lost 0 bases, and 12 bases lay in between. Germline CDR1 is SGHVS and CDR2 is FQNEAQ. CDR3 length: 16 amino acids. The CDR3 sequence: CASSLLRETSTDTQYF. The CDR3 nucleotides are TGTGCCAGCAGCTTACTTCGGGAGACTAGCACAGATACGCAGTATTTT.